This TCR beta chain is drawn from a study of blood T cell repertoires in COVID-19. As concerns this clone: The sample has other DNA sequences that encode this CDR3 too.

Sequenced by immunoSEQ multiplex PCR; TCRdb stores in-frame clones only, minus some. The sample yields 380,000 or so clones, roughly 86% seen once. Between the trimmed V and J ends, which lost 4 bases and 0 bases, there was a span of 9 bases. The length of the CDR3 is 14 residues. CDR1 and CDR2 (germline): SNHLY, FYNNEI. Sequencing was done on a sample of peripheral blood. The V gene is TRBV2, the J gene TRBJ1-1; tentatively, D is TRBD1 (5 bases). This TCR was recovered from a human donor with acute or convalescent COVID-19. The donor label of this sample is uncertain. CDR3 DNA: TGTGCCAGCAGTGGCCAGGGTCTGAACACTGAAGCTTTCTTT. Its translation is CASSGQGLNTEAFF.